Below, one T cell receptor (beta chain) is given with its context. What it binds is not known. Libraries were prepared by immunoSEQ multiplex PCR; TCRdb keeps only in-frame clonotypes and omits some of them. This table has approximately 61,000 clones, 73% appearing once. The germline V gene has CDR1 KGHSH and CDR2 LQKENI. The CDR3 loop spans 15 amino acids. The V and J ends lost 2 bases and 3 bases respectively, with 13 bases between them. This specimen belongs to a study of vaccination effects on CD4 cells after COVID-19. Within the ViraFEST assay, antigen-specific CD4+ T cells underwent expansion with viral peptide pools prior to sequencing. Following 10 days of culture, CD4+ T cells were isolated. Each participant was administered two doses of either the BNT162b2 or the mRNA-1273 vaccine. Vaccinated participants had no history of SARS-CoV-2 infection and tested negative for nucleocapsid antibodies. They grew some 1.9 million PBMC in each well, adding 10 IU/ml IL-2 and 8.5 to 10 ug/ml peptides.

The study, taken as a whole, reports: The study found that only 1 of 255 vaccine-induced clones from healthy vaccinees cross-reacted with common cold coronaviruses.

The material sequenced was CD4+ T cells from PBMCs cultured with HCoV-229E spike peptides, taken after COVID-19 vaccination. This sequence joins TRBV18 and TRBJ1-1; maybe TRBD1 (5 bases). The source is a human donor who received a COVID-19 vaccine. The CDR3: CASSPVAGKDTEAFF. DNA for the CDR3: TGTGCCAGCTCACCAGTGGCAGGGAAAGACACTGAAGCTTTCTTT. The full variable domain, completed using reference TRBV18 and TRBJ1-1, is NAGVMQNPRHLVRRRGQEARLRCSPMKGHSHVYWYRQLPEEGLKFMVYLQKENIIDESGMPKERFSAEFPKEGPSILRIQQVVRGDSAAYFCASSPVAGKDTEAFFGQGTRLTVV.